Described below is a single T cell receptor beta chain sequence and its context. What it binds is unknown. The data originate from a study of cytomegalovirus exposure and HLA in healthy donors. Study-wide results and limits: Cytomegalovirus-associated status was assigned to 164 TCR beta chains.

PCR used 60 Vbeta primers and 13 Jbeta primers. Produced via immunoSEQ multiplex PCR; TCRdb's table is partial and in-frame only. The sample contains 150,000 to 200,000 clones, roughly three quarters of which appear only once. Sequencing used PBMCs. The TCR was taken from a man aged 18 to 29 in good health and CMV-seropositive.

The CDR3 sequence: CASSLDGGGLNV. Here the CDR3 DNA reads TGTGCCAGCAGCTTGGACGGCGGGGGATTAAACGTC. The chain couples TRBV5-4 to TRBJ2-7; 7 bases map to TRBD2. This CDR3 is 12 amino acids long. Germline CDR1 reads SGHNT; CDR2 reads YYREEE (reference sequence).